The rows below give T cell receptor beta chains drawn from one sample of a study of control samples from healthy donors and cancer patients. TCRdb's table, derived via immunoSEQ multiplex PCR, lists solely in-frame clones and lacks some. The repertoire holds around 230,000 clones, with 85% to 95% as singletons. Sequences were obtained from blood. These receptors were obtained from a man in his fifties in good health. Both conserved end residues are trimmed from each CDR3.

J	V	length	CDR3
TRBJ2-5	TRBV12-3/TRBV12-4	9	ASSTQETQY
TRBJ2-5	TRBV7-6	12	ASSLAGAQETQY
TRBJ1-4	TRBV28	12	ASTQWGGNEKLF
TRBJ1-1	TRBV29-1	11	SVEVSLDTEAF
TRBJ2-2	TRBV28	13	ASTMTGIGTGELF
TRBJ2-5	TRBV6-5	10	ASWRTAETQY
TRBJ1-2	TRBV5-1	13	ASSLEGPRDYGYT
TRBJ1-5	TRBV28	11	ASSNPNFRPQH
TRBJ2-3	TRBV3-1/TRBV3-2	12	ASSPSGGDPSQY
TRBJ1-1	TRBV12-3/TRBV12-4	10	ASSFGNTEAF
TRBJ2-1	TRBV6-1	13	ASSFMTGGYNEQF
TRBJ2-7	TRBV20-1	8	SARYYEQY
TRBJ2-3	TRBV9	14	ASSVGGLVSTDTQY
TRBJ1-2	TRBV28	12	ASSIPDMAYGYT
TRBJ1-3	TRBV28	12	ASGSGTVSRTIY
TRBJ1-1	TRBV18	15	ASSPITGLGGDTEAF
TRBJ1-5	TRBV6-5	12	ASTRTGRDQPQH